A selection of T cell receptor beta chains follows, all from one sample in a study of radiotherapy plus CTLA-4 blockade in lung cancer. The protocol was immunoSEQ multiplex PCR, while the TCRdb copy is restricted to in-frame clones and leaves out a portion. Here the sample spans 50,000 or so clones, roughly 84% being singletons. Sequenced here: peripheral blood, sampled from a patient treated with radiotherapy plus ipilimumab. All receptors derive from a human donor with non-small cell lung cancer who had a partial response to radiotherapy plus ipilimumab. The CDR3 runs from the conserved cysteine through the conserved F or W. D genes are given only for firm matches. Size tells how often a clone was seen (once, few, many) or the class of an expanded clone, and some rows leave it out.

j_call: TRBJ2-1; v_call: TRBV11-1; clone_size: .; d_call: TRBD2; cdr3_aa: CASSFPTSGGPNEQFF; cdr3_nt: TGTGCCAGCAGCTTCCCGACTAGCGGGGGGCCCAATGAGCAGTTCTTC
j_call: TRBJ1-5; v_call: TRBV5-5; clone_size: .; d_call: TRBD1; cdr3_aa: CASSLTGAHNQPQHF; cdr3_nt: TGTGCCAGCAGCTTGACAGGGGCTCACAATCAGCCCCAGCATTTT
j_call: TRBJ1-2; v_call: TRBV10-3; clone_size: .; d_call: .; cdr3_aa: CAISESTHDGYTF; cdr3_nt: TGTGCCATCAGTGAGTCCACTCATGATGGCTACACCTTC
j_call: TRBJ2-5; v_call: TRBV6-1; clone_size: .; d_call: .; cdr3_aa: CASSEPTRGDGETQYF; cdr3_nt: TGTGCCAGCAGTGAACCGACCAGGGGGGACGGGGAGACCCAGTACTTC
j_call: TRBJ2-1; v_call: TRBV9; clone_size: .; d_call: TRBD2; cdr3_aa: CASSTRLTSGGGNEQFF; cdr3_nt: TGTGCCAGCAGCACTCGCTTAACTAGCGGGGGGGGCAATGAGCAGTTCTTC
j_call: TRBJ1-4; v_call: TRBV19; clone_size: .; d_call: TRBD1; cdr3_aa: CASSVGQGGFFF; cdr3_nt: TGTGCCAGTAGTGTCGGACAGGGAGGGTTTTTTTTT
j_call: TRBJ2-5; v_call: TRBV5-1; clone_size: .; d_call: .; cdr3_aa: CASSFSAGGGGETQYF; cdr3_nt: TGCGCCAGCAGCTTCTCTGCAGGGGGCGGGGGAGAGACCCAGTACTTC
j_call: TRBJ1-1; v_call: TRBV5-5; clone_size: .; d_call: .; cdr3_aa: CASSLGLLNTEAFF; cdr3_nt: TGTGCCAGCAGCTTGGGACTCCTGAACACTGAAGCTTTCTTT
j_call: TRBJ2-3; v_call: TRBV7-9; clone_size: .; d_call: .; cdr3_aa: CASSLQDSGFDTQYF; cdr3_nt: TGTGCCAGCAGCTTACAGGACTCCGGTTTTGATACGCAGTATTTT
j_call: TRBJ2-3; v_call: TRBV4-1; clone_size: .; d_call: TRBD2; cdr3_aa: CASSQSDSGGAVDTQYF; cdr3_nt: TGCGCCAGCAGCCAATCGGACAGCGGGGGGGCCGTAGATACGCAGTATTTT
j_call: TRBJ1-1; v_call: TRBV6-5; clone_size: .; d_call: .; cdr3_aa: CASSLRTGVTAFF; cdr3_nt: TGTGCCAGCAGTCTCCGGACGGGGGTGACAGCTTTCTTT
j_call: TRBJ2-2; v_call: TRBV6-5; clone_size: .; d_call: TRBD1; cdr3_aa: CASSYDRDTGELFF; cdr3_nt: TGTGCCAGCAGTTACGACAGGGACACCGGGGAGCTGTTTTTT
j_call: TRBJ2-3; v_call: TRBV4-1; clone_size: .; d_call: TRBD1; cdr3_aa: CASSPADRGPSDTQYF; cdr3_nt: TGCGCCAGCAGCCCGGCAGACAGGGGGCCTTCGGATACGCAGTATTTT
j_call: TRBJ2-3; v_call: TRBV9; clone_size: .; d_call: TRBD2; cdr3_aa: CASSVGAGEPTDTQYF; cdr3_nt: TGTGCCAGCAGCGTAGGGGCGGGGGAGCCCACAGATACGCAGTATTTT
j_call: TRBJ1-1; v_call: TRBV27; clone_size: once; d_call: .; cdr3_aa: CASREERWGVVNTEAFF; cdr3_nt: TGTGCCAGCAGAGAAGAAAGGTGGGGGGTAGTGAACACTGAAGCTTTCTTT
j_call: TRBJ2-5; v_call: TRBV7-7; clone_size: once; d_call: .; cdr3_aa: CASSHEGAGSETQYF; cdr3_nt: TGTGCCAGCAGCCACGAGGGCGCAGGATCAGAGACCCAGTACTTC
j_call: TRBJ2-7; v_call: TRBV5-1; clone_size: .; d_call: .; cdr3_aa: CASSLTAREQYF; cdr3_nt: TGCGCCAGCAGCTTGACAGCAAGGGAGCAGTACTTC
j_call: TRBJ2-7; v_call: TRBV5-1; clone_size: .; d_call: TRBD2; cdr3_aa: CASHLGGASSYEQYF; cdr3_nt: TGCGCCAGCCACCTCGGGGGGGCGAGCTCCTACGAGCAGTACTTC
j_call: TRBJ1-1; v_call: TRBV4-3; clone_size: .; d_call: TRBD1; cdr3_aa: CASTPTKGATEAFF; cdr3_nt: TGCGCCAGCACCCCGACGAAGGGGGCCACTGAAGCTTTCTTT
j_call: TRBJ1-6; v_call: TRBV30; clone_size: few; d_call: .; cdr3_aa: CAWSPGGASSLHF; cdr3_nt: TGTGCCTGGAGTCCCGGTGGGGCTTCATCCCTCCACTTT
j_call: TRBJ1-3; v_call: TRBV19; clone_size: .; d_call: TRBD1; cdr3_aa: CAAAQTGTGNTIYF; cdr3_nt: TGTGCCGCTGCCCAGACAGGGACTGGAAACACCATATATTTT
j_call: TRBJ2-3; v_call: TRBV10-2; clone_size: few; d_call: TRBD2; cdr3_aa: CASSDSGLAGDPDTQYF; cdr3_nt: TGCGCCAGCAGTGACTCCGGACTAGCGGGGGACCCAGATACGCAGTATTTT
j_call: TRBJ1-5; v_call: TRBV18; clone_size: .; d_call: .; cdr3_aa: CASSPPGDQPQHF; cdr3_nt: TGTGCCAGCTCACCTCCGGGGGACCAGCCCCAGCATTTT
j_call: TRBJ1-6; v_call: TRBV10-1; clone_size: .; d_call: TRBD1; cdr3_aa: CASSVEGQGAKNSPLHF; cdr3_nt: TGCGCCAGCAGTGTAGAAGGACAGGGGGCAAAGAATTCACCCCTCCACTTT
j_call: TRBJ2-7; v_call: TRBV6-1; clone_size: .; d_call: .; cdr3_aa: CASREGGHYEQYF; cdr3_nt: TGTGCCAGCAGGGAGGGTGGTCACTACGAGCAGTACTTC
j_call: TRBJ2-4; v_call: TRBV28; clone_size: .; d_call: TRBD1; cdr3_aa: CASSSEGQGVAKNIQYF; cdr3_nt: TGTGCCAGCAGTTCCGAGGGACAGGGGGTAGCCAAAAACATTCAGTACTTC
j_call: TRBJ2-3; v_call: TRBV7-9; clone_size: .; d_call: .; cdr3_aa: CASSLPGERTQYF; cdr3_nt: TGTGCCAGCAGCTTACCCGGGGAGAGGACGCAGTATTTT
j_call: TRBJ2-2; v_call: TRBV5-5; clone_size: .; d_call: TRBD1; cdr3_aa: CASSLETGVGELFF; cdr3_nt: TGTGCCAGCAGCTTGGAAACAGGGGTCGGGGAGCTGTTTTTT
j_call: TRBJ1-2; v_call: TRBV19; clone_size: .; d_call: TRBD1; cdr3_aa: CAITDRGNYGYTF; cdr3_nt: TGTGCCATCACGGACAGGGGAAACTATGGCTACACCTTC
j_call: TRBJ2-3; v_call: TRBV11-3; clone_size: .; d_call: .; cdr3_aa: CASSPPGEDTQYF; cdr3_nt: TGTGCCAGCAGCCCCCCCGGAGAGGATACGCAGTATTTT
j_call: TRBJ1-2; v_call: TRBV6-6; clone_size: .; d_call: TRBD1; cdr3_aa: CASSRGQGNYGYTF; cdr3_nt: TGTGCCAGCAGTCGGGGACAGGGGAACTATGGCTACACCTTC
j_call: TRBJ1-4; v_call: TRBV5-4; clone_size: few; d_call: TRBD1; cdr3_aa: CASRRTGQDEKLFF; cdr3_nt: TGTGCCAGCAGGCGGACAGGGCAGGATGAAAAACTGTTTTTT
j_call: TRBJ2-7; v_call: TRBV4-3; clone_size: .; d_call: .; cdr3_aa: CASSPRGSSYEQYF; cdr3_nt: TGCGCCAGCAGCCCCCGGGGGAGCTCCTACGAGCAGTACTTC